This TCR beta chain was captured in a study of blood T cell repertoires in COVID-19. As for the study in general: Researchers got acute and convalescent COVID-19 samples from the United States, Italy and Spain. Nucleic acid was either cDNA or gDNA, and it came from T cells, B-cell-depleted T cells, or PBMCs.

In the original processing: Using reference gene primer amplification, nucleated cell counts were estimated. Some clones are missing from TCRdb's copy, which holds only in-frame ones; the method was immunoSEQ multiplex PCR. The DNA was the basis for D and trimming; V, J and clone size are from that table. The table records tens of thousands of clones, 75% to 90% of them present only once. The germline V gene has CDR1 SGHRS and CDR2 YFSETQ. The CDR3 extends over 15 amino acids. V gave up 0 bases and J gave up 1 base, with 8 bases separating them. The chain has TRBV5-1 and TRBJ1-3; D unclear. The clonotype comes from a man older than 75 with acute or convalescent COVID-19. The sample consisted of peripheral blood. CDR3 region: CASSLAIGSGNTIYF. DNA of the CDR3: TGCGCCAGCAGCTTGGCCATCGGTTCTGGAAACACCATATATTTT.